This TCR beta chain was captured by sequencing in a study of PD-1 blockade in classical Hodgkin lymphoma. Study results and limitations: Relapsed/refractory patients reportedly had the lowest baseline TCR diversity, below newly diagnosed patients, who were below healthy donors. Although disease activity or prior therapy may be involved, causes of the repertoire differences remain undefined.

As for time point: newly diagnosed, previously untreated cHL patient sample. Researchers used newly diagnosed, untreated classical Hodgkin lymphoma PBMCs for comparison. Some clones are missing from TCRdb's copy, which holds only in-frame ones; the method was immunoSEQ multiplex PCR. Of tens of thousands of clones listed, approximately 91% are singletons. Germline CDR1 KGHSH, CDR2 LQKENI. The CDR3 has 14 amino acids. The junction had 6 bases not matched to a gene; V was cut back by 5 bases and J by 3 bases. Concerning this clone: Its antigen is undetermined.

V gene TRBV18 combines with J gene TRBJ1-1; 7 positions agree with TRBD1. The clonotype comes from a human donor with classical Hodgkin lymphoma. Source material: peripheral blood mononuclear cells (PBMCs). CDR3 in DNA: TGTGCCAGCTCAAGACAGGGTCTAGACACTGAAGCTTTCTTT. This codes for CASSRQGLDTEAFF. Supplemented by reference TRBV18 and TRBJ1-1, the full variable domain reads NAGVMQNPRHLVRRRGQEARLRCSPMKGHSHVYWYRQLPEEGLKFMVYLQKENIIDESGMPKERFSAEFPKEGPSILRIQQVVRGDSAAYFCASSRQGLDTEAFFGQGTRLTVV.